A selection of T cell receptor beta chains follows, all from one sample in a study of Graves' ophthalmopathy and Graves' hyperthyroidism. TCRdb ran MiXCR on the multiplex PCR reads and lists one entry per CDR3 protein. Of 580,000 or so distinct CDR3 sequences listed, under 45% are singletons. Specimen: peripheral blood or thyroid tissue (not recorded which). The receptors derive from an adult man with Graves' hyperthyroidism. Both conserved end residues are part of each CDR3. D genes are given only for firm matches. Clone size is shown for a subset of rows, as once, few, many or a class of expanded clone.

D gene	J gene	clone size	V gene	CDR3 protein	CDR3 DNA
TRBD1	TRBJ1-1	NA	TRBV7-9	CASSHLGTGVTEAFF	TGTGCCAGCAGCCATTTGGGGACAGGGGTCACTGAAGCTTTCTTT
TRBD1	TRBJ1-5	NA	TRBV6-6	CASSYLAGTGAYSNQPQHF	TGTGCCAGCAGTTACCTCGCCGGGACAGGAGCATATAGCAATCAGCCCCAGCATTTT
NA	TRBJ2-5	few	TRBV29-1	CSIDKAETQYF	TGCAGCATCGACAAGGCAGAGACCCAGTACTTC
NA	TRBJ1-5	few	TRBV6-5	CASSYNVRGEQPQHF	TGTGCCAGCAGTTACAATGTCAGGGGAGAACAGCCCCAGCATTTT
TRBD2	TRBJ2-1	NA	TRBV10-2	CASSATLGRGSYNEQFF	TGCGCCAGCAGTGCCACGCTTGGGCGGGGGAGCTACAATGAGCAGTTCTTC
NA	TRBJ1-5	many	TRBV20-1	CSAGGGVNGNQPQHF	TGCAGTGCCGGAGGCGGGGTAAATGGCAATCAGCCCCAGCATTTT
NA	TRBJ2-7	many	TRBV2	CASSEAEGREQYF	TGTGCCAGCAGTGAGGCCGAGGGTCGCGAGCAGTACTTC
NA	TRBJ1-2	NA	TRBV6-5	CASSYSSGNFGYGYTF	TGTGCCAGCAGTTACTCATCAGGGAATTTCGGCTATGGCTACACCTTC
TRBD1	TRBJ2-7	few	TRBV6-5	CASSYSRQGVYEQYF	TGTGCCAGCAGTTACTCGAGACAGGGGGTTTACGAGCAGTACTTC
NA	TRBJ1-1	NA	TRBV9	CASSVGSGKEDTEAFF	TGTGCCAGCAGCGTAGGTTCAGGGAAGGAGGACACTGAAGCTTTCTTT
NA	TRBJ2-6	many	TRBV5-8	CASSFWGRSGANVLTF	TGTGCCAGCAGCTTCTGGGGGCGCTCTGGGGCCAACGTCCTGACTTTC
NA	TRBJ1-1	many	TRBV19	CASSLRRHAFF	TGTGCCAGTAGTCTCAGACGTCATGCTTTCTTT